Presented here are 23 T cell receptor beta chains from one specimen sequenced in a study of shared clonotypes between healthy human individuals. The table came from immunoSEQ multiplex PCR; TCRdb's copy has only in-frame clones and leaves some out. The sample has about 2 million clones, approximately 95% seen once. Sequenced material: naive CD4+ T cells sorted from blood. Sample subset: CD45RA+ positively selected. These TCRs come from a man between 18 and 35 years old in good health.

This CDR3 reads CAWSTPGQGNGYTF. CDR3 in DNA: TGTGCCTGGAGTACCCCGGGACAGGGTAATGGCTACACCTTC. The chain combines TRBV30 with TRBJ1-2, with 9 bases aligning to TRBD1. In germline, CDR1 is GTSNPN, CDR2 SVGIG (reference sequence). This CDR3 spans 14 amino acids. The ends lost 2 bases at V and 6 bases at J; junction bases unmatched: 7. Based on the CDR3 plus reference TRBV30 and TRBJ1-2, the full variable domain is SQTIHQWPATLVQPVGSPLSLECTVEGTSNPNLYWYRQAAGRGLQLLFYSVGIGQISSEVPQNLSASRPQDRQFILSSKKLLLSDSGFYLCAWSTPGQGNGYTFGSGTRLTVV.

The J gene is TRBJ2-1, the V gene TRBV5-1; D unclear. With 7 bases removed from V and 0 bases from J, the gap between germline ends came to 11 bases. The CDR3 totals 14 residues. Germline V gives CDR1 SGHRS, CDR2 YFSETQ. This CDR3 is CASAAEPSYNEQFF. The DNA for the CDR3 is TGCGCCAGCGCCGCGGAACCCTCCTACAATGAGCAGTTCTTC.

The chain carries TRBV28 and TRBJ1-2; 7 nucleotides align to TRBD1. With V trimmed by 4 bases and J by 8 bases, 16 bases remained unmatched. This CDR3 is 16 amino acids long. Germline loops: CDR1 MDHEN, CDR2 SYDVKM. This chain's CDR3 is CASSSLGGQTLGGYTF. The CDR3 coding sequence is TGTGCCAGCAGTTCCCTCGGGGGACAGACCCTCGGGGGCTACACCTTC.

Written as DNA, the CDR3 is TGTGCCAGCAGTGACCGGGCCGAAACCTACGAGCAGTACTTC. Residues: CASSDRAETYEQYF. The chain recombines TRBV6-1 with TRBJ2-7; D not resolved. V lost 3 bases and J lost 2, with 11 bases in between. The CDR3 consists of 14 residues. Looked up from germline, CDR1 is MNHNS and CDR2 is SASEGT.

This chain connects TRBV10-1 to TRBJ2-7, with D possibly being TRBD1 or TRBD2 (5 bases each). Germline CDR1 and CDR2: WNHNN and SYGVQD (reference sequence). The CDR3 extends over 14 amino acids. V gave up 10 bases and J gave up 2 bases, with 18 bases separating them. The CDR3 DNA is TGCGCCACGTCCGGGACGTTAGACGCCTACGAGCAGTACTTC. The encoded protein is CATSGTLDAYEQYF.

This clone was recorded once. The J gene is TRBJ1-4, the V gene TRBV7-9, with D unresolved. Germline loops: CDR1 SEHNR, CDR2 FQNEAQ (reference sequence). The CDR3 covers 12 residues. V was cut by 1 base and J by 8 bases, with 5 bases left in between. The CDR3 coding sequence is TGTGCCAGCAGCTTAGGTTCCGAAAAACTGTTTTTT. This sequence encodes CASSLGSEKLFF.

The chain employs TRBV30 and TRBJ1-3; D is uncertain. The CDR3 contains 16 residues. Germline V lookup: CDR1 GTSNPN, CDR2 SVGIG (reference sequence). Trimming took off 0 bases at V and 0 bases at J, with 12 bases between the two ends. CDR3 sequence (DNA): TGTGCCTGGAGTGTACGTCCTCCACTCTCTGGAAACACCATATATTTT. It codes for CAWSVRPPLSGNTIYF.

In nucleotides, the CDR3 is TGTGCCAGCAGCGATAGCGGGAGTAACTACGAGCAGTACTTC. Encoded protein: CASSDSGSNYEQYF. The chain couples TRBV7-2 to TRBJ2-7; the match to TRBD2 covers 9 bases. The germline V gene encodes CDR1 SGHTA and CDR2 FQGNSA. Unmatched junction bases numbered 5, after V lost 5 bases and J lost 3 bases. This CDR3 contains 14 residues.

The CDR3 here is CSVVLLEKLFF. The CDR3 DNA is TGCAGCGTTGTCCTCTTGGAAAAACTGTTTTTT. This chain joins TRBV29-1 and TRBJ1-4; D is undetermined. Germline V gives CDR1 SQVTM, CDR2 ANQGSEA. The CDR3 loop spans 11 amino acids. Deletions cut 4 bases from V and 8 bases from J, with 8 bases between.

This sequence joins TRBV18 and TRBJ2-1; D not certain. V was cut by 3 bases and J by 9 bases, with 9 bases left in between. Germline V gene lookup returns CDR1 KGHSH and CDR2 LQKENI. This CDR3 spans 12 amino acids. For the CDR3, the DNA is TGTGCCAGCTCACCGCAGGAACTTGAGCAGTTCTTC. Its protein product is CASSPQELEQFF.

The chain is built from TRBV7-9 and TRBJ2-1; 11 bases map to TRBD2. The CDR3 is 15 amino acids. V trimming: 6 bases; J trimming: 12 bases; junction bases outside the gene matches: 13. From germline, CDR1 is SEHNR and CDR2 FQNEAQ (reference sequence). The DNA of the CDR3 is TGTGCCAGCAGTTACGCCGCCGGGACTAGCGGACTGCAGTTCTTC. Its translation: CASSYAAGTSGLQFF. The full variable domain, completed using reference TRBV7-9 and TRBJ2-1, is DTGVSQNPRHKITKRGQNVTFRCDPISEHNRLYWYRQTLGQGPEFLTYFQNEAQLEKSRLLSDRFSAERPKGSFSTLEIQRTEQGDSAMYLCASSYAAGTSGLQFFGPGTRLTVL.

The chain joins TRBV6-5 to TRBJ1-2; D ambiguous. The CDR3 is 13 residues long. The germline gives CDR1 MNHEY, CDR2 SVGAGI. Trimming shortened V by 6 bases and J by 4 bases, and 12 bases separated the two germline ends. The CDR3 DNA is TGTGCCAGCAGAGACGGATCCTTCTATGGCTACACCTTC. Its protein is CASRDGSFYGYTF.

This clone was recorded once. The chain employs TRBV30 and TRBJ2-1; 8 bases line up with TRBD2. Trimming at V came to 0 bases and at J to 6 bases, leaving 7 bases not matched to a gene. CDR1 GTSNPN and CDR2 SVGIG come from the germline V gene (reference sequence). This CDR3 is built from 15 residues. The CDR3, as DNA: TGTGCCTGGAGTGTACGAGCGGGAGTTTCCAATGAGCAGTTCTTC. It is translated as CAWSVRAGVSNEQFF.

The chain carries TRBV11-3 and TRBJ2-1; the match to TRBD1 covers 10 bases. CDR3 length equals 15 residues. Germline V CDR1 and CDR2: SGHNT, YENEEA. V lost 5 bases to trimming and J lost 4 bases; unmatched junction nucleotides: 5. DNA of the CDR3: TGTGCCAGCAGCGGGACAGGGGACAGGTACAATGAGCAGTTCTTC. It codes for CASSGTGDRYNEQFF.

In this sample, this clone turned up once. The chain carries TRBV7-6 and TRBJ2-7; TRBD1 might be the D (6 bases). V shed 2 bases and J shed 2 bases, with 16 bases lying between them. CDR1 is SGHVS and CDR2 is FNYEAQ in the germline V gene. The CDR3 runs to 16 residues. CDR3 nucleotides: TGTGCCAGCAGCTTAAAGGTGACAGGTTCGGCCTACGAGCAGTACTTC. This sequence encodes CASSLKVTGSAYEQYF.

This clone was observed a handful of times. This chain links TRBV30 with TRBJ2-5; 10 bases line up with TRBD1. CDR1 is GTSNPN and CDR2 is SVGIG in the germline V gene (reference sequence). V lost 2 bases, J lost 4 bases, and 7 bases stayed unmatched. This CDR3 has 15 amino acids. DNA of the CDR3: TGTGCCTGGAGTAGGGGACAGGGGAGAAGAGAGACCCAGTACTTC. It encodes CAWSRGQGRRETQYF.

The rearrangement links TRBV7-9 to TRBJ1-2; D might be TRBD1 (5 bases). In germline, CDR1 is SEHNR, CDR2 FQNEAQ (reference sequence). The CDR3 has 16 residues. V dropped 4 bases and J dropped 5 bases, with 20 bases sitting between them. The CDR3 loop reads CASSSETVTGIYGYTF. The CDR3 DNA follows: TGTGCCAGCAGCTCCGAGACAGTAACCGGAATTTATGGCTACACCTTC. Filled out from reference TRBV7-9 and TRBJ1-2, the complete variable domain reads DTGVSQNPRHKITKRGQNVTFRCDPISEHNRLYWYRQTLGQGPEFLTYFQNEAQLEKSRLLSDRFSAERPKGSFSTLEIQRTEQGDSAMYLCASSSETVTGIYGYTFGSGTRLTVV.

This chain links TRBV9 with TRBJ2-1, with TRBD2 identical over 7 bases. The CDR3 contains 16 residues. Unmatched junction bases numbered 7, after V lost 0 bases and J lost 4 bases. The V gene's germline CDR1 is SGDLS and CDR2 YYNGEE. In DNA form, the CDR3 reads TGTGCCAGCAGCGTAGTGGGTAGCGGGCTGTACAATGAGCAGTTCTTC. It is translated as CASSVVGSGLYNEQFF.

This clone was observed a single time. The sample has other DNA sequences that encode this CDR3 too. V is TRBV19 and J is TRBJ1-1; 7 positions agree with TRBD1. The J segment lost 1 base and the V segment lost 6 bases, leaving 5 bases of the junction unmatched. Germline V gene sequence: CDR1 LNHDA, CDR2 SQIVND (reference sequence). The CDR3 contains 14 residues. DNA for the CDR3: TGTGCCAGTAGCGCCGGGACAGCGAACACTGAAGCTTTCTTT. It encodes CASSAGTANTEAFF.

The chain employs TRBV11-2 and TRBJ2-3; D is perhaps TRBD2 (5 bases). This CDR3 has 15 residues. Germline V gives CDR1 SGHAT, CDR2 FQNNGV. V was cut by 5 bases and J by 6 bases, with 18 bases left in between. The CDR3 loop reads CASSKRTLMGDTQYF. Written as DNA, the CDR3 is TGTGCCAGCAGCAAACGGACTCTCATGGGGGATACGCAGTATTTT.

The V call is TRBV7-2, the J call TRBJ2-3, with D perhaps matching TRBD2 (6 bases). Germline CDR1 is SGHTA and CDR2 is FQGNSA. The CDR3 runs 16 residues. V was cut by 5 bases and J by 2 bases, with 17 bases left in between. DNA of the CDR3: TGTGCCAGCAGCCTCCTGTCTAGCGTACCCACAGATACGCAGTATTTT. Translated: CASSLLSSVPTDTQYF.

The J gene is TRBJ2-5, the V gene TRBV28; TRBD1 or TRBD2 may be the D gene (7 bases each). V was clipped by 4 bases and J by 3 bases, with 12 bases between them. Germline CDR1 MDHEN, CDR2 SYDVKM. This CDR3 contains 14 residues. The CDR3 DNA is TGTGCCAGCAGTTCTCAGGGGGGGGAAGAGACCCAGTACTTC. This codes for CASSSQGGEETQYF.

CDR3: CASTEGQSSSYEQYF. The CDR3 DNA reads as TGTGCCAGCACCGAAGGGCAGTCCAGCTCCTACGAGCAGTACTTC. J is TRBJ2-7 and V is TRBV6-1; no clear D. Trimming took 7 bases from V and 0 from J, leaving 16 bases between them. The CDR3 contains 15 residues. Per germline, CDR1 MNHNS and CDR2 SASEGT.